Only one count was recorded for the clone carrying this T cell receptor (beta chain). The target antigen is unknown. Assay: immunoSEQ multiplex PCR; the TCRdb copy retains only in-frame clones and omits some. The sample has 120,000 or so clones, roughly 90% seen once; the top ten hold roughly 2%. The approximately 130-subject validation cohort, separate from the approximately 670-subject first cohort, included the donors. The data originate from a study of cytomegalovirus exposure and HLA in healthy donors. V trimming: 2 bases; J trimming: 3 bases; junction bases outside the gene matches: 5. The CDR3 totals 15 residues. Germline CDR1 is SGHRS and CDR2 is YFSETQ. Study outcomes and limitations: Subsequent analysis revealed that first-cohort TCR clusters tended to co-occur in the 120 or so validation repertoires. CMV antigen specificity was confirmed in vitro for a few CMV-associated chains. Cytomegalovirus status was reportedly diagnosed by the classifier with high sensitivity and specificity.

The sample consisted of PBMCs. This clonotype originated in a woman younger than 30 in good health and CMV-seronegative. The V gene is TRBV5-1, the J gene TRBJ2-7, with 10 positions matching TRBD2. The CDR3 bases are TGCGCCAGCAGCTTCGGGACTAGCGTCTTCTACGAGCAGTACTTC. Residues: CASSFGTSVFYEQYF. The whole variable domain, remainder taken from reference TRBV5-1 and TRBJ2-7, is KAGVTQTPRYLIKTRGQQVTLSCSPISGHRSVSWYQQTPGQGLQFLFEYFSETQRNKGNFPGRFSGRQFSNSRSEMNVSTLELGDSALYLCASSFGTSVFYEQYFGPGTRLTVT.